Following are 27 T cell receptor beta chains from one sample sequenced in a study of blood T cell repertoires in COVID-19. Sequenced by immunoSEQ multiplex PCR; TCRdb stores in-frame clones only, minus some. The table has about 350,000 clones, about 90% seen once. Sequencing was done on a sample of PBMCs or T cells enriched from blood (not recorded which). These receptors all come from a woman between 25 and 40 years old who had recovered from COVID-19.

V is TRBV9 and J is TRBJ1-1; D possibly corresponds to TRBD1 (6 bases). The CDR3 has 14 amino acids. The V end was cut by 0 bases, the J end by 6 bases, with 12 bases between. Germline loops: CDR1 SGDLS, CDR2 YYNGEE. Here the CDR3 reads CASSVAGVKSEAFF. The CDR3 coding sequence is TGTGCCAGCAGCGTAGCAGGGGTTAAGTCTGAAGCTTTCTTT.

This clone was seen only once. The J gene is TRBJ1-2, the V gene TRBV5-1; D ambiguous. CDR1 is SGHRS and CDR2 is YFSETQ in the germline V gene. Trimming stripped 0 bases from V and 4 bases from J, with 16 bases between. The CDR3 spans 16 residues. CDR3 loop: CASSLARGRAIYGYTF. In DNA form, the CDR3 reads TGCGCCAGCAGCTTGGCCAGAGGGAGAGCGATCTATGGCTACACCTTC.

The sample holds a few counts of this clone. The gene calls are TRBV4-3 and TRBJ1-4, with unresolved D. With 0 bases removed from V and 7 bases from J, the gap between germline ends came to 18 bases. Germline CDR1 reads LGHNA; CDR2 reads YSLEER. The CDR3 sequence is 17 residues long. The CDR3 nucleotides read TGCGCCAGCAGCCAAGATAGTTTGGGAGATAGTGGTGAAAAACTGTTTTTT. It specifies CASSQDSLGDSGEKLFF.

DNA of the CDR3: TGTGCCAGCAGCCCATTTGCCCAGAGACTAGCAACTAATGAAAAACTGTTTTTT. Translating it yields CASSPFAQRLATNEKLFF. The chain has TRBV9 and TRBJ1-4; D remains unclear. This CDR3 spans 18 amino acids. CDR1 and CDR2 from the germline V gene are SGDLS and YYNGEE. V was cut by 4 bases and J by 0 bases, with 19 bases left in between.

The chain links TRBV28 to TRBJ1-4; D is perhaps TRBD1 (5 bases). Germline assignment: CDR1 MDHEN and CDR2 SYDVKM. This CDR3 contains 13 residues. The chain's CDR3 is CAGSGGAREKLFF. The CDR3 bases are TGTGCGGGTTCGGGCGGGGCGCGAGAAAAACTGTTTTTT.

This sequence joins TRBV11-3 and TRBJ2-3, with a possible D match to TRBD1 (6 bases). Germline CDR1 and CDR2: SGHNT and YENEEA. The CDR3 has 16 amino acids. Trimming took off 1 base at V and 1 base at J, with 12 bases between the two ends. The CDR3 DNA is TGTGCCAGCAGCTTAGGACCACAGGGAGGCACAGATACGCAGTATTTT. Translated, it gives CASSLGPQGGTDTQYF.

The V and J genes are TRBV7-2 and TRBJ1-3; D not resolved. Trimming took 3 bases from V and 0 from J, leaving 9 bases between them. The CDR3 consists of 15 residues. The germline gives CDR1 SGHTA, CDR2 FQGNSA. This chain's CDR3 is CASSFGILSGNTIYF. The CDR3 nucleotides read TGTGCCAGCAGCTTCGGGATCCTCTCTGGAAACACCATATATTTT.

CDR3 amino acids: CASSRALNGYTF. The DNA for the CDR3 is TGTGCCAGCAGCAGAGCCCTTAATGGCTACACCTTC. The chain joins TRBV14 to TRBJ1-2; D is undetermined. CDR1 and CDR2 from the germline V gene are SGHDN and FVKESK. Between the trimmed V and J ends, which lost 5 bases and 6 bases, there was a span of 10 bases. The CDR3 is made up of 12 amino acids.

The chain joins TRBV14 to TRBJ1-2; D not resolved. Germline assignment: CDR1 SGHDN and CDR2 FVKESK. The CDR3 has 12 residues. The V and J ends lost 2 bases and 4 bases respectively, with 5 bases between them. The CDR3 DNA follows: TGTGCCAGCAGCCAAAATAGCTATGGCTACACCTTC. It translates to CASSQNSYGYTF.

J is TRBJ2-5 and V is TRBV7-9, with 8 bases matching TRBD2. The CDR3 sequence is 15 residues long. Trimming removed 3 bases from V and 5 bases from J; junction bases left unmatched: 8. CDR1 and CDR2 from the germline V gene are SEHNR and FQNEAQ (reference sequence). CDR3 coding DNA: TGTGCCAGCAGCTTCGTCCGCGGGGGGCCGGAGACCCAGTACTTC. It specifies CASSFVRGGPETQYF.

V and J are TRBV11-2 and TRBJ2-7; 8 positions agree with TRBD1. Germline V lookup: CDR1 SGHAT, CDR2 FQNNGV. The CDR3 extends over 15 amino acids. Trimming took 1 base from V and 2 from J; bases not matched to a gene: 4. The DNA for the CDR3 is TGTGCCAGCAGCTTAGTAGGGACAGGCACCTACGAGCAGTACTTC. Amino acids: CASSLVGTGTYEQYF.

The chain uses TRBV28 and TRBJ2-3; D is undetermined. This CDR3 contains 13 residues. Germline V gene lookup returns CDR1 MDHEN and CDR2 SYDVKM. Trimming removed 8 bases from V and 6 bases from J, with 15 bases in between. This CDR3 reads CASRITVEDTQYF. CDR3 DNA: TGTGCCAGCCGAATCACCGTGGAGGATACGCAGTATTTT.

This clone was counted only a few times. This chain connects TRBV3-1 (or the pseudogene TRBV3-2) to TRBJ1-2, with 12 positions matching TRBD1. The germline V gene encodes CDR1 LGHDT and CDR2 YNNKEL (reference sequence). This CDR3 contains 16 residues. V trimming: 4 bases; J trimming: 4 bases; junction bases outside the gene matches: 7. Here the CDR3 reads CASSPFGTGGLYGYTF. The CDR3 DNA reads TGTGCCAGCAGCCCCTTCGGGACAGGGGGCCTCTATGGCTACACCTTC.

Here the CDR3 DNA reads TGTGCCAGTAGTATAGCCGGGACAGGGGGCCGAGCTTTCTTT. As protein: CASSIAGTGGRAFF. The rearrangement joins TRBV19 to TRBJ1-1; TRBD1 agrees at 12 bases. Germline CDR1 is LNHDA and CDR2 is SQIVND (reference sequence). V lost 1 base and J lost 10; bases outside the gene matches: 4. This CDR3 is 14 amino acids long.

This chain uses TRBV5-5 with TRBJ2-3; TRBD1 agrees at 8 bases. Trimming at V came to 2 bases and at J to 4 bases, leaving 9 bases not matched to a gene. Germline CDR1 is SGHKS and CDR2 is YYEKEE (reference sequence). This CDR3 contains 16 residues. The DNA for the CDR3 is TGTGCCAGCAGCTTTAGGACAGGGTGGATTTCAGATACGCAGTATTTT. It is translated as CASSFRTGWISDTQYF.

The rearrangement uses TRBV30 and TRBJ2-4, with 8 bases lining up with TRBD2. Per the germline V gene, CDR1 is GTSNPN and CDR2 is SVGIG (reference sequence). This CDR3 region has 19 residues. Unmatched junction bases numbered 18, after V lost 2 bases and J lost 3 bases. The CDR3 here is CAWSQPDGGAPYYKNIQYF. The DNA for the CDR3 is TGTGCCTGGAGTCAACCTGACGGGGGGGCCCCATATTACAAAAACATTCAGTACTTC.

This clone was seen a few times. The J gene is TRBJ1-4, the V gene TRBV18, with D maybe TRBD1 (6 bases). Trimming removed 2 bases from V and 4 bases from J, with 11 bases in between. CDR1 KGHSH and CDR2 LQKENI come from the germline V gene. CDR3 length: 15 amino acids. The CDR3 here is CASSPFARGNEKLFF. CDR3 coding DNA: TGTGCCAGCTCACCATTCGCCAGGGGTAATGAAAAACTGTTTTTT.

The chain is built from TRBV30 and TRBJ1-5; tentatively, D is TRBD1 (5 bases). The CDR3 is made up of 15 amino acids. CDR1 GTSNPN and CDR2 SVGIG come from the germline V gene (reference sequence). Trimming took off 1 base at V and 4 bases at J, with 14 bases between the two ends. Written as DNA, the CDR3 is TGTGCCTGGAGTGAACAAGTAGGGGCAAATCAGCCCCAGCATTTT. Residues: CAWSEQVGANQPQHF.

The rearrangement links TRBV28 to TRBJ1-5; no clear D. This CDR3 spans 15 amino acids. In germline, CDR1 is MDHEN, CDR2 SYDVKM. V lost 4 bases and J 6 bases, leaving 16 bases between the germline ends. The CDR3 bases are TGTGCCAGCAGTTCTGCGGGAGGGATGGGTCAGCCCCAGCATTTT. This encodes CASSSAGGMGQPQHF.

The chain recombines TRBV6-5 with TRBJ2-2, with D perhaps matching TRBD1 (5 bases). The length of the CDR3 is 15 residues. Trimming took off 4 bases at V and 0 bases at J, with 9 bases between the two ends. Germline V gene lookup returns CDR1 MNHEY and CDR2 SVGAGI. CDR3 bases: TGTGCCAGCAGTTCGACAGCCTCGAACACCGGGGAGCTGTTTTTT. Translation gives CASSSTASNTGELFF.

This chain connects TRBV6-5 to TRBJ1-3; maybe TRBD1 (6 bases). CDR3 length: 15 residues. Trimming took 6 bases from V and 3 from J, leaving 15 bases between them. The germline V gene encodes CDR1 MNHEY and CDR2 SVGAGI. This chain's CDR3 is CASRAGVVNGNTIYF. The CDR3 DNA reads as TGTGCCAGCAGGGCAGGGGTTGTTAATGGAAACACCATATATTTT.

The chain uses TRBV10-1 and TRBJ1-2, with unresolved D. V gave up 0 bases and J gave up 8 bases, with 10 bases separating them. The CDR3 is 13 amino acids. From germline, CDR1 is WNHNN and CDR2 SYGVQD (reference sequence). The CDR3 DNA follows: TGCGCCAGCAGTGAGTCAGTCTATCAAGGCTACACCTTC. It codes for CASSESVYQGYTF.

The chain employs TRBV12-3 or TRBV12-4 and TRBJ2-7; tentatively, D is TRBD2 (5 bases). Trimming shortened V by 3 bases and J by 3 bases, and 9 bases separated the two germline ends. The CDR3 has 13 residues. CDR3 DNA: TGTGCCAGCAGTTTGCCCGGGAACTACGAGCAGTACTTC. Amino acids: CASSLPGNYEQYF.

This clone was recorded only once. The CDR3 DNA sequence: TGTGCCAGCCGTTGGACAGGGCGTTTCCATGGCTACACCTTC. Amino acids: CASRWTGRFHGYTF. The genes are TRBV5-6 and TRBJ1-2; 8 bases fit TRBD1. The CDR3 runs 14 residues. Unmatched junction bases numbered 11, after V lost 7 bases and J lost 6 bases. From germline, CDR1 is SGHDT and CDR2 YYEEEE.

The chain links TRBV27 to TRBJ1-5; D is ambiguous. CDR1 is MNHEY and CDR2 is SMNVEV in the germline V gene (reference sequence). V lost 5 bases, J lost 2 bases, and 10 bases lay in between. The CDR3 sequence is 14 residues long. The CDR3 region is CASSPGRGNQPQHF. For the CDR3, the DNA is TGTGCCAGCAGTCCCGGGAGGGGCAATCAGCCCCAGCATTTT.

The J gene is TRBJ1-1, the V gene TRBV6-2 or TRBV6-3; D call uncertain. With 2 bases removed from V and 3 bases from J, the gap between germline ends came to 4 bases. The CDR3 extends over 12 amino acids. In germline, CDR1 is MNHEY, CDR2 SVGEGT. CDR3 amino acids: CASSYADTEAFF. The CDR3 DNA reads as TGTGCCAGCAGTTACGCAGACACTGAAGCTTTCTTT.

This rearrangement joins TRBV9 to TRBJ1-1, with 7 bases aligning to TRBD1. Germline assignment: CDR1 SGDLS and CDR2 YYNGEE. This CDR3 is built from 14 residues. After removal of 2 bases from V and 1 base from J, the junction contained 2 bases not matched to a gene. CDR3 sequence: CASSVGTANTEAFF. CDR3 DNA: TGTGCCAGCAGCGTGGGGACAGCGAACACTGAAGCTTTCTTT.